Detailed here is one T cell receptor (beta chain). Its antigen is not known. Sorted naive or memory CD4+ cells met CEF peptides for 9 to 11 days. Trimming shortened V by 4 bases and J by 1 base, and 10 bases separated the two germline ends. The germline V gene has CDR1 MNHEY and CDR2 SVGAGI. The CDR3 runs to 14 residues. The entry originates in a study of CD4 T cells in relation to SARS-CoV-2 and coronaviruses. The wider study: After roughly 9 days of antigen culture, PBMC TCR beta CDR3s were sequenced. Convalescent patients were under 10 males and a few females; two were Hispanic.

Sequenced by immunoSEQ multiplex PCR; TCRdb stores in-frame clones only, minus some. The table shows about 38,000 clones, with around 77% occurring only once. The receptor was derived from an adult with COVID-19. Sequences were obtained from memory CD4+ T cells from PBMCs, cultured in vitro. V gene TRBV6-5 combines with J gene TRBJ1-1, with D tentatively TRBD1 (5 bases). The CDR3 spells CASSSHRTNTEAFF. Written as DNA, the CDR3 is TGTGCCAGCAGTTCCCACAGGACGAACACTGAAGCTTTCTTT.